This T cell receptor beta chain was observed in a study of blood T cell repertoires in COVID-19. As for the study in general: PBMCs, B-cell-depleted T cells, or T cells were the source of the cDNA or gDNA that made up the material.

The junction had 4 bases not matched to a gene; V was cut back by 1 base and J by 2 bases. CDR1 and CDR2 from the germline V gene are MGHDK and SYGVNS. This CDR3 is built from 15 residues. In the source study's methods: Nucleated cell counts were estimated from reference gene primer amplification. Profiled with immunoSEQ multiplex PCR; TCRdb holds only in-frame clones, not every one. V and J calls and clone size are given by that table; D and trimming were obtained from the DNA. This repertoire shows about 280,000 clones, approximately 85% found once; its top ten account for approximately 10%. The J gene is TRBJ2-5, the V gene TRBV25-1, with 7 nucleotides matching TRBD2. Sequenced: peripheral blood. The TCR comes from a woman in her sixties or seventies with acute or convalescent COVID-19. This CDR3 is CASSEFGGGQETQYF. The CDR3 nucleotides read TGTGCCAGCAGTGAATTTGGGGGGGGACAAGAGACCCAGTACTTC.